Shown below are 3 T cell receptor beta chains from a single sample sequenced in a study of cytomegalovirus exposure and HLA in healthy donors. The PCR contained 60 Vbeta and 13 Jbeta primers. Here immunoSEQ multiplex PCR was the method, and the copy in TCRdb shows in-frame clones only, minus some. Of roughly 120,000 clones in the sample, around 76% were seen once. The sequenced material came from PBMCs. The receptors were sampled from a young man in good health and CMV-seropositive.

The chain combines TRBV2 with TRBJ2-2; 10 bases are shared with TRBD1. The CDR3 is made up of 15 amino acids. The germline V gene encodes CDR1 SNHLY and CDR2 FYNNEI. The junction had 3 bases not matched to a gene; V was cut back by 6 bases and J by 2 bases. CDR3 loop: CASRGTGANTGELFF. DNA of the CDR3: TGTGCCAGCAGAGGGACAGGGGCCAACACCGGGGAGCTGTTTTTT.

A few counts support this clone. The chain carries TRBV6-6 and TRBJ2-3; no definite D call. Germline-derived CDR1 and CDR2 are MNHNY and SVGAGI (reference sequence). V lost 6 bases and J lost 2, with 9 bases in between. CDR3 size: 13 residues. CDR3 in amino acids: CASRRSLTDTQYF. CDR3 nucleotides: TGTGCCAGCAGGAGGTCCCTCACAGATACGCAGTATTTT.

This clone was seen a handful of times. The chain is built from TRBV19 and TRBJ1-4; a weak D match, TRBD1 (5 bases). The germline V and J ends were trimmed by 5 bases and 2 bases, with 12 bases remaining between them. The CDR3 contains 15 residues. The V gene's germline CDR1 is LNHDA and CDR2 SQIVND (reference sequence). The CDR3 DNA sequence: TGTGCCAGTAGTGATAGCTCAGGGACTAATGAAAAACTGTTTTTT. Protein product: CASSDSSGTNEKLFF.